The sequence of this T cell receptor beta chain was determined in a study of cytomegalovirus exposure and HLA in healthy donors. The germline V gene encodes CDR1 SGDLS and CDR2 YYNGEE. This CDR3 comprises 15 residues. V was pared by 2 bases and J by 7 bases, with 7 bases of the junction left unmatched. As for this clone: Its antigen is undetermined.

General observations from the study: Rarity marked most TCR sequences, yet some public TCRs occurred in many donors. The study carried out a later analysis of TCR beta sequences. It associated 15,000 to 20,000 of them with specific HLA alleles at a false discovery rate of 0.05.

PCR employed 60 Vbeta and 13 Jbeta primers. The assay was immunoSEQ multiplex PCR, and TCRdb's table has in-frame clones only and misses some. The table has 95,000 to 100,000 clones, roughly 70% seen once; the top ten hold 10%. This receptor was taken from a man aged 45-65 years in good health and CMV-seronegative. What was sequenced was PBMCs. V and J are TRBV9 and TRBJ2-1; 9 bases line up with TRBD2. CDR3 DNA sequence: TGTGCCAGCAGCGTTACTTTAGCGGGAGTTAATGAGCAGTTCTTC. This codes for CASSVTLAGVNEQFF.